Below, 18 T cell receptor beta chains from the same sample are listed, as sequenced in a study of T cell responses to AZD1222 COVID-19 vaccine. Repertoires were generated with immunoSEQ multiplex PCR, while TCRdb's copy carries only in-frame clones and drops some. Altogether tens of thousands of clones are present, around nine tenths being singletons, with the ten largest covering about 9.4%. The sequences come from peripheral blood, collected on day 0 of MenACWY control vaccination. These TCRs come from an adult in good health.

The chain couples TRBV9 to TRBJ2-1, with D hard to call. CDR3 length: 14 residues. The germline gives CDR1 SGDLS, CDR2 YYNGEE. The V end lost 4 bases, the J end lost 8 bases, and 16 bases lay between the germline ends. CDR3 bases: TGTGCCAGCAGCCCCTCGGGTTGGAAGGATGAGCAGTTCTTC. Protein product: CASSPSGWKDEQFF. The full variable domain, completed using reference TRBV9 and TRBJ2-1, is DSGVTQTPKHLITATGQRVTLRCSPRSGDLSVYWYQQSLDQGLQFLIQYYNGEERAKGNILERFSAQQFPDLHSELNLSSLELGDSALYFCASSPSGWKDEQFFGPGTRLTVL.

This clone came up once. The V call is TRBV19, the J call TRBJ1-5, with 8 bases matching TRBD1. This CDR3 contains 13 residues. V dropped 7 bases and J dropped 7; count of bases not matched to a gene: 6. Per germline, CDR1 LNHDA and CDR2 SQIVND (reference sequence). This chain's CDR3 is CASTPTGDQPQHF. The CDR3 region has the DNA TGTGCCAGTACCCCGACAGGGGACCAGCCCCAGCATTTT.

This clone was detected only a few times. The chain uses TRBV20-1 and TRBJ2-7, with 10 bases fitting TRBD2. This CDR3 comprises 15 residues. The V gene's germline CDR1 is DFQATT and CDR2 SNEGSKA (reference sequence). With V trimmed by 3 bases and J by 0 bases, 5 bases remained unmatched. CDR3 amino acids: CSASSGGITSYEQYF. In nucleotides, the CDR3 is TGCAGTGCTAGTAGCGGGGGGATTACCTCCTACGAGCAGTACTTC.

This rearrangement joins TRBV18 to TRBJ1-2; the D is unclear. V lost 3 bases, J lost 1 base, and 15 bases lay in between. Germline loops: CDR1 KGHSH, CDR2 LQKENI. CDR3 length equals 16 residues. CDR3 residues: CASSPFTGRNNYGYTF. The CDR3 DNA reads TGTGCCAGCTCACCCTTCACGGGGAGAAATAACTATGGCTACACCTTC.

The chain carries TRBV21-1 and TRBJ1-2. TRBV21-1 is assigned pseudogene status. CDR3 length: 16 amino acids. The CDR3 here is CASSKTLRGVSCGYTF. Written as DNA, the CDR3 is TGTGCCAGCAGCAAAACCCTCCGCGGGGTTAGCTGTGGCTACACCTTC.

The chain links TRBV5-5 to TRBJ2-2; 10 positions match TRBD1. The CDR3 loop spans 16 amino acids. V dropped 4 bases and J dropped 6; count of bases not matched to a gene: 9. From germline, CDR1 is SGHKS and CDR2 YYEKEE (reference sequence). The CDR3 DNA reads as TGTGCCAGCAGCCCGAGGGGGACAGGGGTGGCCGGGGAGCTGTTTTTT. This encodes CASSPRGTGVAGELFF. The full variable domain, rest sourced from reference TRBV5-5 and TRBJ2-2, is DAGVTQSPTHLIKTRGQQVTLRCSPISGHKSVSWYQQVLGQGPQFIFQYYEKEERGRGNFPDRFSARQFPNYSSELNVNALLLGDSALYLCASSPRGTGVAGELFFGEGSRLTVL.

V is TRBV7-2 and J is TRBJ2-3, with 11 nucleotides matching TRBD1. J lost 5 bases, V lost 5 bases, and 6 bases had no gene match. Germline CDR1 reads SGHTA; CDR2 reads FQGNSA. The CDR3 contains 15 residues. CDR3 DNA sequence: TGTGCCAGCAGCACTAGGGGACAGGGGGTAGATACGCAGTATTTT. It codes for CASSTRGQGVDTQYF.

V gene TRBV4-2 combines with J gene TRBJ1-2; TRBD1 is a possible D gene (5 bases). With 1 base removed from V and 7 bases from J, the gap between germline ends came to 16 bases. Germline V gives CDR1 LGHNA, CDR2 YNFKEQ. The CDR3 runs 15 residues. The CDR3 spells CASSQGWGEGSGYTF. The CDR3, as DNA: TGTGCCAGCAGCCAAGGGTGGGGGGAAGGGAGTGGCTACACCTTC.

The chain combines TRBV18 with TRBJ2-1, with D perhaps TRBD2 (5 bases). Trimming stripped 2 bases from V and 0 bases from J, with 11 bases between. In germline, CDR1 is KGHSH, CDR2 LQKENI. CDR3 length equals 16 residues. The CDR3 DNA is TGTGCCAGCTCACCAGCCGGGATCAGCTCCTACAATGAGCAGTTCTTC. Encoded protein: CASSPAGISSYNEQFF.

The CDR3 loop reads CASSSGTGGNTGELFF. The CDR3 DNA reads TGTGCCAGCAGTTCCGGGACAGGGGGCAACACCGGGGAGCTGTTTTTT. The V gene is TRBV27, the J gene TRBJ2-2, with 12 positions matching TRBD1. Trimming removed 4 bases from V and 2 bases from J; junction bases left unmatched: 2. Germline V gene lookup returns CDR1 MNHEY and CDR2 SMNVEV (reference sequence). The length of the CDR3 is 16 residues.

By its share, this clone is medium-sized. The chain links TRBV7-6 to TRBJ2-1; possible D gene TRBD1, 5 bases. In germline, CDR1 is SGHVS, CDR2 FNYEAQ. The V and J ends lost 5 bases and 1 base respectively, with 18 bases between them. This CDR3 has 17 residues. The CDR3 is CASSRAGASNSYNEQFF. The CDR3 DNA reads TGTGCCAGCAGCCGAGCTGGGGCCTCCAATTCCTACAATGAGCAGTTCTTC.

This rearrangement joins TRBV5-6 to TRBJ1-6; TRBD1 is a possible D gene (5 bases). V lost 0 bases to trimming and J lost 7 bases, with 8 bases between them. The length of the CDR3 is 14 residues. The germline V gene encodes CDR1 SGHDT and CDR2 YYEEEE. The CDR3, as DNA: TGTGCCAGCAGCTTGGGACAGCAGAATTCACCCCTCCACTTT. It specifies CASSLGQQNSPLHF.

This rearrangement joins TRBV2 to TRBJ1-4; D perhaps matches TRBD1 (6 bases). CDR3 length: 16 amino acids. Trimming left V 4 bases short and J 8 bases short, with 20 bases between. Germline V gene data show CDR1 as SNHLY and CDR2 as FYNNEI. The CDR3 loop reads CASSVNSGGEGEKLFF. The CDR3 DNA sequence: TGTGCCAGCAGTGTCAATTCTGGGGGCGAGGGGGAAAAACTGTTTTTT.

V gene TRBV6-1 combines with J gene TRBJ1-2, with 9 bases lining up with TRBD1. The CDR3 has 16 amino acids. Germline trimming cut 4 bases from V and 1 base from J; bases unmatched to any gene: 7. Germline V gives CDR1 MNHNS, CDR2 SASEGT. The CDR3 bases are TGTGCCAGCAGTGGTTCGTGGGACAGGGTTAACTATGGCTACACCTTC. Translation gives CASSGSWDRVNYGYTF.

The rearrangement links TRBV28 to TRBJ1-5, with 9 bases fitting TRBD1. V dropped 6 bases and J dropped 6; count of bases not matched to a gene: 6. CDR1 is MDHEN, CDR2 SYDVKM, per germline. This CDR3 spans 14 amino acids. The chain's CDR3 is CASRGTGKGQPQHF. The CDR3 DNA follows: TGTGCCAGCAGGGGGACAGGGAAGGGTCAGCCCCAGCATTTT.

The rearrangement joins TRBV28 to TRBJ1-5; 7 bases line up with TRBD1. Germline V CDR1 and CDR2: MDHEN, SYDVKM. The CDR3 has 14 residues. V was pared by 5 bases and J by 8 bases, with 9 bases of the junction left unmatched. Here the CDR3 reads CASSTGTAIKPQHF. Here the CDR3 DNA reads TGTGCCAGCAGTACCGGGACAGCTATCAAGCCCCAGCATTTT.

The V and J genes are TRBV5-1 and TRBJ1-4; D unclear. Trimming left V 2 bases short and J 4 bases short, with 12 bases between. Germline V lookup: CDR1 SGHRS, CDR2 YFSETQ. The CDR3 totals 15 residues. Here the CDR3 DNA reads TGCGCCAGCAGCTTTACGGGCTCCGTTAATGAAAAACTGTTTTTT. Protein product: CASSFTGSVNEKLFF.

The V call is TRBV2, the J call TRBJ2-2, with D possibly being TRBD1 (5 bases). Trimming cost V 1 base and J 7 bases, with 13 bases left between them. Germline CDR1 reads SNHLY; CDR2 reads FYNNEI. This CDR3 has 15 residues. CDR3 nucleotides: TGTGCCAGCAGTGAAGAGGGGCCGATGAACGGGGAGCTGTTTTTT. Residues: CASSEEGPMNGELFF.